The T cell receptor (beta chain) under discussion was sequenced for a study of T cell changes during pregnancy in multiple sclerosis. The CDR3 is 13 residues long. V was clipped by 5 bases and J by 2 bases; unmatched bases: 2. Germline loops: CDR1 MNHNS, CDR2 SASEGT. Produced via immunoSEQ multiplex PCR; TCRdb's table is partial and in-frame only. The table shows about 30,000 clones, with approximately 90% occurring only once. The rearrangement joins TRBV6-1 to TRBJ2-7, with 8 bases that match TRBD1. The TCR originated in a female donor with multiple sclerosis, enrolled in a pregnancy study. The sequenced sample was CD8+ T cells from peripheral blood mononuclear cells, obtained in the second trimester of pregnancy. CDR3 DNA: TGTGCCAGCAGTTTGACAGGGGCCTACGAGCAGTACTTC. Translation gives CASSLTGAYEQYF.